The clone carrying this T cell receptor (beta chain) was seen only a few times. Its matching antigen is unknown. Specified time point: patch test 3, about 24 weeks after DPC sensitization. Treatment: therapeutic diphenylcyclopropenone sensitization with weekly scalp DPC. Those who donated were patients with alopecia, 18 to 70 years of age, and suitable for DPC. TCRdb itself ran the RACE reads through MiXCR, one entry per CDR3 protein. Here the sample spans around 200,000 distinct CDR3 sequences, approximately 26% being singletons. This sample was taken from a study of human T cells and chemical hapten exposure. Looking at the study overall: Diphenylcyclopropenone was applied weekly to patients' scalps across the roughly 23-week study. Women made up most patients, who had alopecia areata, totalis or universalis.

V gave up 2 bases and J gave up 7 bases; unmatched junction bases: 7. The length of the CDR3 is 14 residues. The germline gives CDR1 MNHEY, CDR2 SVGEGT. Notes on the study in general: TCRs at high frequency, those above 1 in 1000, did not change with DPC sensitization.

The receptor was isolated from a woman aged 40-49 years with alopecia areata. Some clones in this sample may be carry-over from other donors' samples. The sequencing used whole blood, collected in connection with sensitization to the hapten diphenylcyclopropenone (DPC). The V and J genes are TRBV6-2 or TRBV6-3 and TRBJ2-7, with 8 nucleotides matching TRBD1. CDR3 nucleotide sequence: TGTGCCAGCAGTTACGTGCAGGGGGCGTGGGAGCAGTACTTC. The encoded protein is CASSYVQGAWEQYF.